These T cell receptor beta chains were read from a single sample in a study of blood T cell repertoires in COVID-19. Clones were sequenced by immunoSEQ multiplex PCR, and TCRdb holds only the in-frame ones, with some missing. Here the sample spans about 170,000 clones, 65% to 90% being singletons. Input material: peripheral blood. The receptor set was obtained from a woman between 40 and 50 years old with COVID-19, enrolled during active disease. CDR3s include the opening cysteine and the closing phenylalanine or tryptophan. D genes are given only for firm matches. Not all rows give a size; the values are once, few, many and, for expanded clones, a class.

CDR3aa: CASSLGTGGFAEAFF
CDR3nt: TGTGCCAGCAGTTTAGGGACAGGGGGCTTCGCTGAAGCTTTCTTT
j_gene: TRBJ1-1
abundance: NA
len: 15
d_gene: TRBD1
v_gene: TRBV27

CDR3aa: CASSQGIAANYGYTF
CDR3nt: TGCGCCAGCAGCCAAGGTATCGCGGCTAACTATGGCTACACCTTC
j_gene: TRBJ1-2
abundance: once
len: 15
d_gene: NA
v_gene: TRBV4-1

CDR3aa: CASTHNIGSGLEQYF
CDR3nt: TGTGCCAGCACCCACAATATCGGTAGCGGGTTGGAGCAGTACTTC
j_gene: TRBJ2-7
abundance: NA
len: 15
d_gene: TRBD2
v_gene: TRBV5-4

CDR3aa: CASSLGTGTGIRAFF
CDR3nt: TGTGCCAGCAGCTTAGGGACCGGGACAGGGATACGAGCTTTCTTT
j_gene: TRBJ1-1
abundance: NA
len: 15
d_gene: TRBD1
v_gene: TRBV7-9

CDR3aa: CASSLAGGQVETQYF
CDR3nt: TGTGCCAGCAGCTTGGCGGGGGGACAGGTAGAGACCCAGTACTTC
j_gene: TRBJ2-5
abundance: NA
len: 15
d_gene: NA
v_gene: TRBV5-6

CDR3aa: CASSEGSRGYTGELFF
CDR3nt: TGTGCCAGCAGTGAGGGGAGCAGGGGGTACACCGGGGAGCTGTTTTTT
j_gene: TRBJ2-2
abundance: few
len: 16
d_gene: TRBD1
v_gene: TRBV25-1

CDR3aa: CASSEALGQGVDEQFF
CDR3nt: TGTGCCAGCAGTGAAGCGCTGGGACAGGGTGTGGATGAGCAGTTCTTC
j_gene: TRBJ2-1
abundance: NA
len: 16
d_gene: TRBD1
v_gene: TRBV6-1

CDR3aa: CASSPPIKQSTNEKLFF
CDR3nt: TGTGCCAGCAGCCCTCCCATTAAACAGTCAACTAATGAAAAACTGTTTTTT
j_gene: TRBJ1-4
abundance: NA
len: 17
d_gene: NA
v_gene: TRBV7-9

CDR3aa: CATNWPLHF
CDR3nt: TGTGCCACCAACTGGCCCCTCCACTTT
j_gene: TRBJ1-6
abundance: NA
len: 9
d_gene: NA
v_gene: TRBV15

CDR3aa: CASSPTGTGRGFNNEQFF
CDR3nt: TGTGCCAGCAGCCCGACCGGGACAGGCCGTGGTTTCAACAATGAGCAGTTCTTC
j_gene: TRBJ2-1
abundance: NA
len: 18
d_gene: TRBD1
v_gene: TRBV7-2

CDR3aa: CASSMRQGNTIYF
CDR3nt: TGTGCCAGCAGCATGAGACAGGGAAACACCATATATTTT
j_gene: TRBJ1-3
abundance: NA
len: 13
d_gene: NA
v_gene: TRBV12-3/TRBV12-4

CDR3aa: CASSGQGASSYNEQFF
CDR3nt: TGCGCCAGCAGTGGACAGGGGGCCAGCTCCTACAATGAGCAGTTCTTC
j_gene: TRBJ2-1
abundance: NA
len: 16
d_gene: TRBD1
v_gene: TRBV5-1

CDR3aa: CASSPDSGLGYGYTF
CDR3nt: TGTGCCAGCTCACCAGATTCGGGATTGGGCTATGGCTACACCTTC
j_gene: TRBJ1-2
abundance: NA
len: 15
d_gene: NA
v_gene: TRBV18

CDR3aa: CASSAAGAEKLFF
CDR3nt: TGCGCCAGCAGCGCGGCAGGGGCAGAAAAACTGTTTTTT
j_gene: TRBJ1-4
abundance: NA
len: 13
d_gene: NA
v_gene: TRBV5-1

CDR3aa: CASSQTGAGANVLTF
CDR3nt: TGTGCCAGCAGCCAGACAGGGGCTGGGGCCAACGTCCTGACTTTC
j_gene: TRBJ2-6
abundance: NA
len: 15
d_gene: TRBD1
v_gene: TRBV7-9

CDR3aa: CASSPTTRANNEQFF
CDR3nt: TGTGCCAGCAGCCCTACGACTAGAGCAAACAATGAGCAGTTCTTC
j_gene: TRBJ2-1
abundance: NA
len: 15
d_gene: NA
v_gene: TRBV7-6

CDR3aa: CASSQDYGQLNTEAFF
CDR3nt: TGTGCCAGCAGCCAAGATTATGGACAACTGAACACTGAAGCTTTCTTT
j_gene: TRBJ1-1
abundance: NA
len: 16
d_gene: NA
v_gene: TRBV14

CDR3aa: CASSAHPRGAKADTQYF
CDR3nt: TGTGCCAGCAGCGCCCACCCTCGCGGGGCTAAGGCAGATACGCAGTATTTT
j_gene: TRBJ2-3
abundance: NA
len: 17
d_gene: NA
v_gene: TRBV9

CDR3aa: CASSSRQTWPQHF
CDR3nt: TGTGCCAGCAGTTCCCGACAGACTTGGCCCCAGCATTTT
j_gene: TRBJ1-5
abundance: few
len: 13
d_gene: NA
v_gene: TRBV28

CDR3aa: CASSRSGLEAFF
CDR3nt: TGTGCCAGCAGCCGAAGCGGGTTAGAAGCTTTCTTT
j_gene: TRBJ1-1
abundance: NA
len: 12
d_gene: NA
v_gene: TRBV5-6

CDR3aa: CATRGLTAGNEQFF
CDR3nt: TGTGCCACGAGGGGACTCACCGCGGGCAATGAGCAGTTCTTC
j_gene: TRBJ2-1
abundance: NA
len: 14
d_gene: NA
v_gene: TRBV15

CDR3aa: CASSLVWEVVWDRPQHF
CDR3nt: TGTGCCAGCAGCTTAGTTTGGGAGGTGGTCTGGGATCGGCCCCAGCATTTT
j_gene: TRBJ1-5
abundance: NA
len: 17
d_gene: NA
v_gene: TRBV7-4

CDR3aa: CAWSVMTGGGDGYTF
CDR3nt: TGTGCCTGGAGTGTAATGACGGGGGGCGGGGATGGCTACACCTTC
j_gene: TRBJ1-2
abundance: NA
len: 15
d_gene: NA
v_gene: TRBV30

CDR3aa: CASIPPETSRYEQYF
CDR3nt: TGTGCCAGCATACCACCTGAAACTAGCCGCTACGAGCAGTACTTC
j_gene: TRBJ2-7
abundance: few
len: 15
d_gene: NA
v_gene: TRBV5-4